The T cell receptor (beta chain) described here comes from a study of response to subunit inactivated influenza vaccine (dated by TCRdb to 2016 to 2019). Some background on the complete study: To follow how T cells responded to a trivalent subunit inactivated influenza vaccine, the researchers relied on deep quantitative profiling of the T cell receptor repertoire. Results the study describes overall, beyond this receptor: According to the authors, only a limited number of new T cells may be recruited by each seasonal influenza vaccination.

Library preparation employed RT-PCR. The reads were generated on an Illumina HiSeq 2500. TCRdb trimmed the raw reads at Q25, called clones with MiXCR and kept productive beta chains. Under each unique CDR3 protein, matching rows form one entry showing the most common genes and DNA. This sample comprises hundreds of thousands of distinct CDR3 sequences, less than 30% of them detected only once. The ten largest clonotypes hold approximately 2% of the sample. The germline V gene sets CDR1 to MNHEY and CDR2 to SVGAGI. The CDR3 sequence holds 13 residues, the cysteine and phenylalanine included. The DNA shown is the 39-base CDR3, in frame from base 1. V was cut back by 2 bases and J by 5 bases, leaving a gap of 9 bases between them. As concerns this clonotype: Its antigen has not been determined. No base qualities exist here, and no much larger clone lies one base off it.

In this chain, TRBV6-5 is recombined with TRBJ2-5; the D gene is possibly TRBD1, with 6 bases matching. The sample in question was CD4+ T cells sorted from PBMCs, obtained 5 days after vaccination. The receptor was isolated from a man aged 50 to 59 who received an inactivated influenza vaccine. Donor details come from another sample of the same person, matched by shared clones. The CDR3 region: CASSYGGAETQYF. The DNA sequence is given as TGTGCCAGCAGTTACGGGGGCGCGGAGACCCAGTACTTC.